This T cell receptor (beta chain) stems from a study of blood T cell dynamics during melanoma immunotherapy. Turning to this clone: Its ends do not fully match the called genes, so a read error is possible.

The CDR3 spans 14 residues. CDR1 is SGHTS and CDR2 is YDEGEE in the germline V gene. Described time point: pre-treatment baseline. Assay: immunoSEQ multiplex PCR; the TCRdb copy retains only in-frame clones and omits some. Of approximately 9,500 clones in the sample, around nine tenths were seen once. The receptor's source is a human donor with melanoma. Material: blood, obtained from a patient treated with checkpoint blockade. This rearrangement joins TRBV5-8 to TRBJ1-5; 9 nucleotides align to TRBD1. CDR3 nucleotide sequence: TGTGCCAGCAGATTGGGACAGGGAGGTCAGCCCCAGCATTTT. This sequence encodes CASRLGQGGQPQHF.